This is a list of T cell receptor beta chains from one sample in a study of cytomegalovirus exposure and HLA in healthy donors. Data came from immunoSEQ multiplex PCR; TCRdb stores just in-frame clones and leaves some out. The sample contains fewer than 120,000 clones, 65% to 85% of which appear only once. The sequenced sample was PBMCs. Receptors originate from a man aged 25-45 years in good health and CMV-seropositive. Each CDR3 is given with its conserved first and last residue. The D gene is left open where the match is weak. Expanded clones get a size class; other rows say once, few or many, or leave the size out.

V gene	J gene	clone size	D gene	CDR3 DNA	CDR3 protein
TRBV9	TRBJ2-3	NA	TRBD2	TGTGCCAGCAGCAGTAGCGGGGGGGCTTCGGATACGCAGTATTTT	CASSSSGGASDTQYF
TRBV9	TRBJ2-7	NA	NA	TGTGCCAGCAGCGCTACGGAGTACGAGCAGTACTTC	CASSATEYEQYF
TRBV4-3	TRBJ2-1	NA	TRBD2	TGCGCCAGCAGCCAAGATTGGGGCCCTAGCGGGGCTACCCCGCCCGATGAGCAGTTCTTC	CASSQDWGPSGATPPDEQFF
TRBV5-1	TRBJ2-2	NA	NA	TGCGCCAGCAGCCGGGATTCCCCTGACACCGGGGAGCTGTTTTTT	CASSRDSPDTGELFF
TRBV13	TRBJ2-7	few	NA	TGTGCCAGCAGCGCGGGGTTTCGGGGGTTCCCCTACGAGCAGTACTTC	CASSAGFRGFPYEQYF
TRBV5-1	TRBJ2-1	NA	NA	TGCGCCAGCAGCTTGGGGCACCCTAATGAGCAGTTCTTC	CASSLGHPNEQFF
TRBV5-8	TRBJ2-3	NA	TRBD2	TGTGCCAGCAGCATAGGACTAGCGGAAACGACAACTAGCACAGATACGCAGTATTTT	CASSIGLAETTTSTDTQYF
TRBV7-2	TRBJ1-1	NA	NA	TGTGCCAGCAGCTTACCGGGGGTGGTCACTGAAGCTTTCTTT	CASSLPGVVTEAFF
TRBV28	TRBJ2-7	NA	TRBD2	TGTGCCAGCAGCCTCGCGGGGGATGCCTACGAGCAGTACTTC	CASSLAGDAYEQYF
TRBV2	TRBJ2-7	NA	TRBD1	TGTGCCAGCAGGGGGACAGCCCGCTACGAGCAGTACTTC	CASRGTARYEQYF
TRBV6-4	TRBJ2-3	NA	NA	TGTGCCAGCAGTGCCGGAGATACGCAGTATTTT	CASSAGDTQYF
TRBV6-1	TRBJ1-1	NA	TRBD1	TGTGCCAGCAGTGCCCAACCGACAGGGGCCACCACTACTACGCCAGCGTTCTTT	CASSAQPTGATTTTPAFF
TRBV4-2	TRBJ2-3	NA	TRBD2	TGTGCCAGCAGCCAAGATAGGGCGGGGGGGTCAGATACGCAGTATTTT	CASSQDRAGGSDTQYF
TRBV19	TRBJ2-5	once	NA	TGTGCCAGTAGTATAGAGGTACAGGTGCAAGAGACCCAGTACTTC	CASSIEVQVQETQYF
TRBV5-1	TRBJ2-1	NA	NA	TGCGCCAGCAGCTCCAAGGGGGACAACCGCCAGTTCTTC	CASSSKGDNRQFF
TRBV9	TRBJ1-2	NA	NA	TGTGCCAGCGCAGGACAGCGTTATGGCTACACCTTC	CASAGQRYGYTF
TRBV10-2	TRBJ2-7	few	NA	TGCGCCAGCAGCCTCCTGTACGAGCAGTACTTC	CASSLLYEQYF
TRBV21-1	TRBJ1-2	NA	NA	TGTGCCAGCAGCAAAACGACAGGGGCCGACTATGGCTACACCTTC	CASSKTTGADYGYTF
TRBV9	TRBJ2-7	NA	NA	TGTGCCAGCAGCCCGATGACAGGATCCTACGAGCAGTACTTC	CASSPMTGSYEQYF
TRBV19	TRBJ1-2	NA	TRBD1	TGTGCCAGTAGTCCGGGGACAGGATTCTATGGCTACACCTTC	CASSPGTGFYGYTF
TRBV7-2	TRBJ2-3	NA	NA	TGTGCCAGCAGCTTAGTCACTAGCAGCACAGATACGCAGTATTTT	CASSLVTSSTDTQYF
TRBV10-2	TRBJ2-1	NA	NA	TGCGCCAGCCGAGAGGCGGGGTTATACAATGAGCAGTTCTTC	CASREAGLYNEQFF
TRBV19	TRBJ2-7	once	NA	TGTGCCAGTAGTAGGACAGTCAACTACGAGCAGTACTTC	CASSRTVNYEQYF
TRBV19	TRBJ1-5	NA	NA	TGTGCCAGCAAGGGGGACCATAGCAATCAGCCCCAGCATTTT	CASKGDHSNQPQHF
TRBV6-5	TRBJ1-2	NA	NA	TGTGCCAGCAGTTACTCGCCGGGGGGCCTCTATGGCTACACCTTC	CASSYSPGGLYGYTF
TRBV6-5	TRBJ2-7	NA	NA	TGTGCCAGCAGCGAGACCGTAGTAGGCGCGGGGGAGCAGTACTTC	CASSETVVGAGEQYF
TRBV7-2	TRBJ1-1	NA	NA	TGTGCCAGCACCCAGGGGTACACTGAAGCTTTCTTT	CASTQGYTEAFF
TRBV5-8	TRBJ2-2	NA	NA	TGTGCCAGCAGCTTGGTAATCAGCACCGGGGAGCTGTTTTTT	CASSLVISTGELFF
TRBV6-1	TRBJ1-2	once	NA	TGTGCCAGCAGTGGCTTAAACAGGGTTTGGGACGGCTACACCTTC	CASSGLNRVWDGYTF
TRBV6-5	TRBJ2-2	NA	NA	TGTGCCAGCAGTTACTCGGGACTCGCGAGCACCGGGGAGCTGTTTTTT	CASSYSGLASTGELFF
TRBV19	TRBJ2-5	NA	NA	TGTGCCAGTAGGGAGACAGGGACTCCGCCAGGGGCCCAGTACTTC	CASRETGTPPGAQYF
TRBV12-5	TRBJ2-7	NA	TRBD1	TGTGCTAGTGGTTTGGTACCTGGGACAGGGGGCTACGAGCAGTACTTC	CASGLVPGTGGYEQYF
TRBV4-1	TRBJ2-1	NA	NA	TGCGCCAGCAGCCAAGGTTGGGCCACATTGAACAGTGAGCAGTTCTTC	CASSQGWATLNSEQFF
TRBV28	TRBJ2-3	NA	TRBD1	TGTGCCAGCATATGGCAGGGGGTGAGGGATACGCAGTATTTT	CASIWQGVRDTQYF
TRBV5-1	TRBJ2-1	once	NA	TGCGCCAGCAGCTTACGGGGGGCCGGTCTAAATGAGCAGTTCTTC	CASSLRGAGLNEQFF
TRBV15	TRBJ2-5	NA	TRBD2	TGTGCCACCAGCAGAGATCTAGCGGGGATAGAGACCCAGTACTTC	CATSRDLAGIETQYF
TRBV2	TRBJ2-7	NA	NA	TGTGCCAGCAGTGAAACCTCTGGACGCAGGGCGGTCCACGAGCAGTACTTC	CASSETSGRRAVHEQYF
TRBV10-3	TRBJ1-6	few	NA	TGTGCCATCAGTGAGTCGAGGCAGGGACTCGTTTTT	CAISESRQGLVF
TRBV27	TRBJ2-1	once	NA	TGTGCCAGCAGTTATCTCCCGGTCAATGAGCAGTTCTTC	CASSYLPVNEQFF
TRBV25-1	TRBJ2-7	NA	NA	TGTGCCAGCAGTGAAAAGGAGGGGTATAGTTCCCACGAGCAGTACTTC	CASSEKEGYSSHEQYF
TRBV30	TRBJ1-5	NA	TRBD1	TGTGCCTGGAGTGTCTCGCAGGGGGCCCATCAGCCCCAGCATTTT	CAWSVSQGAHQPQHF
TRBV7-9	TRBJ2-7	NA	NA	TGTGCCAGCAGCCCCCTGAGAGGGAGCCAAGCCTACGAGCAGTACTTC	CASSPLRGSQAYEQYF
TRBV2	TRBJ2-7	NA	NA	TGTGCCAGCAGAAAGGAGCTTTACTACGAGCAGTACTTC	CASRKELYYEQYF
TRBV10-2	TRBJ2-1	once	TRBD2	TGCGCCAGCAGTGGATGGGGCGGGGGGGCCCCCCTCGATGAGCAGTTCTTC	CASSGWGGGAPLDEQFF
TRBV5-6	TRBJ1-3	NA	TRBD1	TGTGCCAGCAGCTTCGGCCACAGGGGTTACGGAAACACCATATATTTT	CASSFGHRGYGNTIYF
TRBV5-4	TRBJ2-3	once	NA	TGTGCCAGCAGCTTGCGCGGTAGCACAGATACGCAGTATTTT	CASSLRGSTDTQYF
TRBV7-9	TRBJ2-3	NA	NA	TGTGCCAGCAGCTCCGGACGGGACACAGATACGCAGTATTTT	CASSSGRDTDTQYF
TRBV12-5	TRBJ1-4	NA	TRBD1	TGTGCTAGCGGTTTAGGGACAGGGAATGAAAAACTGTTTTTT	CASGLGTGNEKLFF
TRBV4-2	TRBJ2-7	NA	NA	TGTGCCAGCAGCCAAGAGGGCAGGGTTGGGTACGAGCAGTACTTC	CASSQEGRVGYEQYF
TRBV19	TRBJ1-4	NA	NA	TGTGCCAGTAGTACCCCGGGAGGGGCGGGTGAAAAACTGTTTTTT	CASSTPGGAGEKLFF